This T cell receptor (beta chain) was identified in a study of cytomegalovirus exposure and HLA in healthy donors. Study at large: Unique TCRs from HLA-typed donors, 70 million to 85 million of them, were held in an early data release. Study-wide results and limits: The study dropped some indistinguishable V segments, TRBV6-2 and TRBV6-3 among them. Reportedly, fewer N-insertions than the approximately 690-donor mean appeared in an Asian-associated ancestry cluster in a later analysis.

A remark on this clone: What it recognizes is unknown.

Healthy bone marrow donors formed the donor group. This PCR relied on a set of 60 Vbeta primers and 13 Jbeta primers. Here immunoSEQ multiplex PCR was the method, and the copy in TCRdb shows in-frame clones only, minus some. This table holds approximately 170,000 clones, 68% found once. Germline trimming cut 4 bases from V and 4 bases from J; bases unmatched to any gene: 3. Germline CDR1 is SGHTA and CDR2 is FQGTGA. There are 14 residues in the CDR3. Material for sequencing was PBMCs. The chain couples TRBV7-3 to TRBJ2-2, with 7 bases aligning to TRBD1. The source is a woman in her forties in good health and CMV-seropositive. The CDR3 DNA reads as TGTGCCAGCAGCTCGAACAGGGGCACCGGGGAGCTGTTTTTT. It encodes CASSSNRGTGELFF.